The clone carrying this T cell receptor beta chain occurred once. This sample stems from a study of T cell changes during pregnancy in multiple sclerosis. The trim removed 5 bases at V and 3 bases at J, leaving 12 bases unmatched. This CDR3 has 16 residues. Germline values: CDR1 SGHAT, CDR2 FQNNGV. TCRdb keeps only in-frame clones here, not all; method: immunoSEQ multiplex PCR. The top ten clones hold roughly 0.67% of a sample with roughly 38,000 clones, roughly 91% of them seen once. The TCR comes from a female donor with multiple sclerosis, enrolled in a pregnancy study. The sample in question was CD4+ T cells from peripheral blood mononuclear cells, obtained in the third trimester of pregnancy. The chain uses TRBV11-2 and TRBJ2-7, with 8 bases identical to TRBD2. The CDR3 region is CASSIDRSGGLYEQYF. CDR3 nucleotide sequence: TGTGCCAGCAGCATTGATAGAAGCGGGGGCCTCTACGAGCAGTACTTC.